This T cell receptor beta chain was retrieved from a study of T cell changes during pregnancy in multiple sclerosis. Assay used: immunoSEQ multiplex PCR; TCRdb lists only in-frame clones, some missing. The table has approximately 90,000 clones, roughly 93% seen once. The CDR3 is made up of 19 amino acids. V lost 0 bases, J lost 5 bases, and 20 bases stayed unmatched. Per the germline V gene, CDR1 is SGHRS and CDR2 is YFSETQ. V usage is TRBV5-1 and J usage is TRBJ2-7, with 7 bases matching TRBD2. The sample was peripheral blood, taken in the third trimester of pregnancy. The origin of this receptor is a female donor with multiple sclerosis, enrolled in a pregnancy study. CDR3 bases: TGCGCCAGCAGCTTGGCTATTCGGGGGGTATTGGCGGGAGCCCACGAGCAGTACTTC. Translated, it gives CASSLAIRGVLAGAHEQYF.